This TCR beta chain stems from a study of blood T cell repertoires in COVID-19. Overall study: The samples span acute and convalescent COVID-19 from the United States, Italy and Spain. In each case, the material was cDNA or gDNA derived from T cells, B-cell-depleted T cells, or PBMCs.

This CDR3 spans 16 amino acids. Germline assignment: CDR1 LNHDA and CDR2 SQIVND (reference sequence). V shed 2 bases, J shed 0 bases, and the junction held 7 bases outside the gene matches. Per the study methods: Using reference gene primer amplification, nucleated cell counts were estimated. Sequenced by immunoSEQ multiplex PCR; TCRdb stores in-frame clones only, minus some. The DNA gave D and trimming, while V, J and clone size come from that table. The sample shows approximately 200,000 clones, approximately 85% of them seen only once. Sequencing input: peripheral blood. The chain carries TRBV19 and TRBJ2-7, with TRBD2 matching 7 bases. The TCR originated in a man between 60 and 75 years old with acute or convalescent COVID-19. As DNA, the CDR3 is TGTGCCAGTAGTATAAAGCGGGGCGGGAGCTCCTACGAGCAGTACTTC. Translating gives CASSIKRGGSSYEQYF.